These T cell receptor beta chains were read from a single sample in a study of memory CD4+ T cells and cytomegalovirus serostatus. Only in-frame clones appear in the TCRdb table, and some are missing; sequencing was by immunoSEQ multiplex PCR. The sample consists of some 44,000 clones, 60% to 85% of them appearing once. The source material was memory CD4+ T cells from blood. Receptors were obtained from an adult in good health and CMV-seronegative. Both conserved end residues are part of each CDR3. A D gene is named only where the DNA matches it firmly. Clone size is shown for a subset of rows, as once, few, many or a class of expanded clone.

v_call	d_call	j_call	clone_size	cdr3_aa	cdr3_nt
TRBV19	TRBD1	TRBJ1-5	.	CASIRDRGAFQPQHF	TGTGCCAGTATCCGAGACAGGGGCGCATTCCAGCCCCAGCATTTT
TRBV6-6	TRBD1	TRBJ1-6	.	CASSGGQSGSPLHF	TGTGCCAGCAGTGGGGGACAGTCGGGTTCACCCCTCCACTTT
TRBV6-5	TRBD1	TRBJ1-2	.	CASSYRTGAAGYGYTF	TGTGCCAGCAGTTACAGGACAGGGGCCGCAGGCTATGGCTACACCTTC
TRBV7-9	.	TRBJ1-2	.	CASSLGAGSYGYTF	TGTGCCAGCAGCTTAGGGGCGGGGAGCTATGGCTACACCTTC
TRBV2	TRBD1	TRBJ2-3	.	CASRRGPDTQYF	TGTGCCAGCAGGAGGGGGCCAGATACGCAGTATTTT
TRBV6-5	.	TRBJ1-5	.	CASSYAGYNQPQHF	TGTGCCAGCAGTTACGCAGGTTACAATCAGCCCCAGCATTTT
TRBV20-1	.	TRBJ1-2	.	CSQLTNYGYTF	TGCAGCCAGCTTACTAACTATGGCTACACCTTC
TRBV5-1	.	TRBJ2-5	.	CASRPLGTSGETQYF	TGCGCCAGCCGACCCCTGGGGACCTCTGGGGAGACCCAGTACTTC
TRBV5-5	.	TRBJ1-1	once	CASSLARVGLAFF	TGTGCCAGCAGCTTGGCCCGGGTGGGGTTGGCTTTCTTT
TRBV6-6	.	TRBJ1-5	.	CASSPADRHSNQPQHF	TGTGCCAGCAGCCCGGCAGACAGGCATAGCAATCAGCCCCAGCATTTT
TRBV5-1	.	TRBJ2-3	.	CASSLRSLSTDTQYF	TGCGCCAGCAGCTTGCGGTCCCTGAGCACAGATACGCAGTATTTT
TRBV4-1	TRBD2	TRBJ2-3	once	CASSQLAGARTDTQYF	TGCGCCAGCAGCCAACTAGCGGGGGCTCGCACAGATACGCAGTATTTT
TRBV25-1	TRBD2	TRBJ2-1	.	CASSDTGGPYNEQFF	TGTGCCAGCAGTGATACGGGGGGACCCTACAATGAGCAGTTCTTC
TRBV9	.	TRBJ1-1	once	CASSVVRRGEGFF	TGTGCCAGCAGCGTAGTGAGACGAGGGGAGGGTTTCTTT
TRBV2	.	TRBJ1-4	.	CASSGESMGEKLFF	TGTGCCAGCAGCGGGGAATCAATGGGGGAAAAACTGTTTTTT
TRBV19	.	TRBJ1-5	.	CARRGRGITHSNQPQHF	TGTGCCCGTCGTGGCAGGGGAATTACCCATAGCAATCAGCCCCAGCATTTT
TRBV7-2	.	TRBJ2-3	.	CASSFVQGTDTQYF	TGTGCCAGCAGCTTCGTACAGGGAACAGATACGCAGTATTTT
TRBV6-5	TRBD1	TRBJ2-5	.	CASSYSRTGGFGTQYF	TGTGCCAGCAGTTACTCGAGGACAGGGGGGTTCGGGACCCAGTACTTC
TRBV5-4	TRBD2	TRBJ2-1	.	CASSLGLAGGNEQFF	TGTGCCAGCAGCCTGGGACTAGCGGGGGGGAATGAGCAGTTCTTC
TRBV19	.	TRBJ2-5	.	CASSIGPGTQYF	TGTGCCAGTAGTATAGGACCAGGGACCCAGTACTTC
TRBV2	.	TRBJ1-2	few	CASSGSNYGYTF	TGTGCCAGCAGTGGGAGTAACTATGGCTACACCTTC
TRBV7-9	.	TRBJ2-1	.	CASSLGAVSYNEQFF	TGTGCCAGCAGCTTAGGGGCGGTATCCTACAATGAGCAGTTCTTC
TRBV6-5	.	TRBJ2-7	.	CASSYGRVPGSEQYF	TGTGCCAGCAGTTACGGGCGGGTCCCGGGGTCCGAGCAGTACTTC
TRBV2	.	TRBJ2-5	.	CASSAGVMSETQYF	TGTGCCAGCAGTGCGGGGGTGATGTCGGAGACCCAGTACTTC
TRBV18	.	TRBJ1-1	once	CASSPSDPKITEAFF	TGTGCCAGCTCACCGTCGGACCCAAAAATCACTGAAGCTTTCTTT
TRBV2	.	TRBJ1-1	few	CASTLSRLNTEAFF	TGTGCCAGCACGCTATCCAGGCTGAACACTGAAGCTTTCTTT
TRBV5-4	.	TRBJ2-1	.	CASSSVTSSSYNEQFF	TGTGCCAGCAGCTCAGTGACAAGCAGCTCCTACAATGAGCAGTTCTTC
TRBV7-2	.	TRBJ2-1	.	CASSLARALYNEQFF	TGTGCCAGCAGCTTAGCCAGGGCCCTCTACAATGAGCAGTTCTTC
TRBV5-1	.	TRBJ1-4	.	CASSPRGGSNEKLFF	TGCGCCAGCAGCCCTCGGGGGGGGTCTAATGAAAAACTGTTTTTT
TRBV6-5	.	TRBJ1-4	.	CASSYSSSSREKLFF	TGTGCCAGCAGTTACTCGAGTAGTAGTCGGGAAAAACTGTTTTTT
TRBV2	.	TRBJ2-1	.	CASGLKFF	TGTGCCAGCGGACTAAAGTTCTTC
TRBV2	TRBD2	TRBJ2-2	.	CASSGPLVLAGSAGELFF	TGTGCCAGCAGTGGGCCCCTGGTATTAGCGGGGTCCGCCGGGGAGCTGTTTTTT
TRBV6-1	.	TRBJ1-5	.	CASSEATRGPQHF	TGTGCCAGCAGTGAAGCGACGAGGGGGCCCCAGCATTTT
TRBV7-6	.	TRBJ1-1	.	CATGFGPNTEAFF	TGTGCCACTGGTTTTGGACCGAACACTGAAGCTTTCTTT
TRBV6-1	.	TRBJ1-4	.	CASRRPTEKNEKLFF	TGTGCCAGCAGGAGACCAACGGAAAAGAATGAAAAACTGTTTTTT
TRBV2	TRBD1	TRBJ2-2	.	CASSGQGNTGELFF	TGTGCCAGCAGTGGACAGGGGAACACCGGGGAGCTGTTTTTT
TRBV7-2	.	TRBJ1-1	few	CASSLTAEAFF	TGTGCCAGCAGCTTAACGGCTGAAGCTTTCTTT
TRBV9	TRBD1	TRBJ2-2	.	CASSVAALIRGGELFF	TGTGCCAGCAGCGTAGCTGCCCTAATCAGGGGGGGGGAGCTGTTTTTT
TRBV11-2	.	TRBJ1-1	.	CASSLTENTEAFF	TGTGCCAGCAGCCTTACAGAGAACACTGAAGCTTTCTTT
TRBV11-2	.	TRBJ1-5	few	CASSLSGNQPQHF	TGTGCCAGCAGCTTATCAGGGAATCAGCCCCAGCATTTT
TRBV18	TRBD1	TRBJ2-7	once	CASSPPAGGSYEQYF	TGTGCCAGCTCACCACCGGCAGGGGGCTCCTACGAGCAGTACTTC
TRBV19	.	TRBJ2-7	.	CASSSTGTSHEQYF	TGTGCCAGTAGTTCCACCGGGACATCCCACGAGCAGTACTTC
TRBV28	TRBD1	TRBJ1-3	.	CASSYDRGHGNTIYF	TGTGCCAGCAGTTATGACAGGGGGCATGGAAACACCATATATTTT
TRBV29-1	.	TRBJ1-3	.	CSVEDLSRLVYF	TGCAGCGTTGAAGATCTTTCTCGACTTGTATATTTT
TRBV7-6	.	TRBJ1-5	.	CASSPRGGGGNQPQHF	TGTGCCAGCAGCCCCCGTGGGGGGGGTGGCAATCAGCCCCAGCATTTT
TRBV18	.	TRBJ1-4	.	CASRIQGTGEKLFF	TGTGCCAGCCGAATCCAGGGTACTGGTGAAAAACTGTTTTTT
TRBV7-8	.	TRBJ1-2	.	CASSLRDGMQANYGYTF	TGTGCCAGCAGCTTACGGGACGGTATGCAAGCTAACTATGGCTACACCTTC
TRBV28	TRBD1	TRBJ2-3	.	CASSSQVQGVTDTQYF	TGTGCCAGCAGTTCCCAAGTACAGGGGGTCACAGATACGCAGTATTTT